The 26 T cell receptor beta chains below come from one sample, sequenced in a study of T cells in Graves' hyperthyroidism and ophthalmopathy. Amplification of TCR beta CDR3 regions was performed using RNA transcripts as template. First-round RT-PCR with HTBI primers amplified the TCR CDR3 region. TCRdb passed the multiplex PCR reads through MiXCR, listing each CDR3 protein once. Of about 740,000 distinct CDR3 sequences listed, approximately 15% were seen once; the top ten hold 10% to 13%. The sample was blood. These TCRs come from a woman aged 18-35 years with Graves' hyperthyroidism.

The chain joins TRBV24-1 to TRBJ2-5, with TRBD2 matching over 13 bases. There are 15 residues in the CDR3. CDR1 and CDR2 (germline): KGHDR, SFDVKD. V lost 9 bases and J lost 0; bases outside the gene matches: 3. CDR3 coding DNA: TGTGCCACCGGGACTAGCGGGGCCCACCAAGAGACCCAGTACTTC. It codes for CATGTSGAHQETQYF.

The chain couples TRBV5-5 to TRBJ2-2, with D possibly TRBD1 on 6 matching bases. The germline V gene has CDR1 SGHKS and CDR2 YYEKEE (reference sequence). The CDR3 loop spans 20 amino acids. The V gene lost 2 bases and the J gene lost 5 bases, with 28 bases spanning the gap. CDR3 loop: CASSFLVGYRDLGETGELFF. CDR3 DNA sequence: TGTGCCAGCAGCTTCTTGGTGGGTTACAGGGACCTTGGGGAGACCGGGGAGCTGTTTTTT. The whole variable domain, filled in from reference TRBV5-5 and TRBJ2-2, reads DAGVTQSPTHLIKTRGQQVTLRCSPISGHKSVSWYQQVLGQGPQFIFQYYEKEERGRGNFPDRFSARQFPNYSSELNVNALLLGDSALYLCASSFLVGYRDLGETGELFFGEGSRLTVL.

A remark on this clonotype: One base away lies a much larger clone, so this may be a sequencing read error. This chain joins TRBV20-1 and TRBJ2-3; D might be TRBD1 (5 bases). The CDR3 has 17 amino acids. From germline, CDR1 is DFQATT and CDR2 SNEGSKA (reference sequence). DNA of the CDR3: TGCAGTGCTAGTCAACCCGGACAAACCGCCCTCACAGATACGCAGTGTTTT. Translated: CSASQPGQTALTDTQCF.

This clonotype was detected many times. The V call is TRBV20-1, the J call TRBJ1-1; possible D gene TRBD1, 5 bases. V was cut by 3 bases and J by 7 bases, with 18 bases left in between. There are 14 residues in the CDR3. CDR1 and CDR2 (germline): DFQATT, SNEGSKA (reference sequence). The chain's CDR3 is CSASLPGRKGEAFF. Written as DNA, the CDR3 is TGCAGTGCTAGCCTACCGGGACGGAAAGGTGAAGCTTTCTTT.

In regard to this clonotype: This may be a read error: a much more frequent sequence differs by one nucleotide. The V and J genes are TRBV12-3 or TRBV12-4 and TRBJ1-2, with D tentatively TRBD1 (6 bases). The CDR3 is 12 residues long. The CDR3 loop is CASSAGGYGHTF. CDR3 bases: TGTGCCAGCAGCGCCGGGGGCTATGGCCACACCTTC.

The table lists this clonotype with a few counts. One base away lies a much larger clone, so this may be a sequencing read error. This chain uses TRBV11-2 with TRBJ2-7; 7 bases are shared with TRBD1. In germline, CDR1 is SGHAT, CDR2 FQNNGV. V trimming: 10 bases; J trimming: 9 bases; junction bases outside the gene matches: 18. This CDR3 spans 14 amino acids. CDR3 sequence (DNA): TGTGCCAACAGTCTGGTAGACAGGGATCCCATGCAGTACTTC. As protein: CANSLVDRDPMQYF.

This chain joins TRBV19 and TRBJ2-7; the D gene is possibly TRBD2 (6 bases). The CDR3 runs 18 residues. V was trimmed by 2 bases and J by 1 base, leaving 21 bases between them. Germline lookup yields CDR1 LNHDA and CDR2 SQIVND (reference sequence). The CDR3 region has the DNA TGTGCCAGTAGTATAAGCCCCGGGGTCGGGAGCCGATCCTACGAGCAGTACTTC. Its translation: CASSISPGVGSRSYEQYF.

This clonotype was detected many times. The chain carries TRBV12-3 or TRBV12-4 and TRBJ2-1; 9 bases are a match to TRBD1. V shed 3 bases, J shed 7 bases, and the junction held 7 bases outside the gene matches. This CDR3 has 15 residues. The CDR3 is CASSFGTGNLNEQFF. CDR3 nucleotide sequence: TGTGCCAGCAGTTTCGGGACAGGGAATTTAAATGAGCAGTTCTTC.

This clonotype was seen at least ten times. The V gene is TRBV7-9, the J gene TRBJ1-1; TRBD1 might be the D (5 bases). The ends were cut back, 2 bases at V and 3 bases at J, with 16 bases in the middle. The CDR3 runs 16 residues. Germline CDR1 is SEHNR and CDR2 is FQNEAQ (reference sequence). CDR3 region: CASSLTGTATDTEAFF. The CDR3 nucleotides read TGTGCCAGCAGCTTAACCGGGACCGCCACGGACACTGAAGCTTTCTTT.

Comment on this clonotype: The CDR3 carries no conserved terminal phenylalanine or tryptophan, so it likely arises from a read error. The rearrangement links TRBV9 to TRBJ2-3; 7 nucleotides align to TRBD1. This CDR3 comprises 15 residues. The V segment lost 3 bases and the J segment 4 bases; nucleotides outside the gene matches: 8. Germline assignment: CDR1 SGDLS and CDR2 YYNGEE. CDR3 bases: TGTGCCAGCAGCGCCTGGGACAGCGAGGCAGATACGCAGTATCTT. Protein: CASSAWDSEADTQYL.

In its sample, this clonotype was seen a few times. V is TRBV29-1 and J is TRBJ2-7; 10 bases map to TRBD1. Losses at the gene ends were 2 bases for V and 5 bases for J; bases not matched to a gene: 9. This CDR3 is 15 amino acids long. Germline lookup yields CDR1 SQVTM and CDR2 ANQGSEA. The CDR3, as DNA: TGCAGCGTTGAATCTTGGGGGACAGGGGTACACGAGCAGTACTTC. Protein: CSVESWGTGVHEQYF.

This clonotype appeared many times. The chain links TRBV2 to TRBJ2-5; D not resolved. Germline V gene sequence: CDR1 SNHLY, CDR2 FYNNEI. Trimming removed 4 bases from V and 4 bases from J, with 4 bases in between. The CDR3 is made up of 11 amino acids. The CDR3 DNA reads as TGTGCCAGCAGTGCAAGAGAGACCCAGTACTTC. Its translation: CASSARETQYF.

There are many counts of this clonotype. The CDR3 DNA sequence: TGTGCCAGCGTGGAGTACGGGACTAATTATGAGACCCAGTACTTC. It yields the protein CASVEYGTNYETQYF. The gene calls are TRBV12-3 or TRBV12-4 and TRBJ2-5; 7 positions agree with TRBD2. With 8 bases clipped from V and 5 bases from J, the junction kept 14 bases outside the gene matches. This CDR3 is built from 15 residues.

This clonotype was detected a few times. The V gene is TRBV7-3, the J gene TRBJ2-7; 11 bases are a match to TRBD1. V was pared by 5 bases and J by 7 bases, with 16 bases of the junction left unmatched. CDR1 SGHTA and CDR2 FQGTGA come from the germline V gene. The CDR3 runs to 17 residues. This chain's CDR3 is CASSELLDRGLSREQYF. CDR3 coding DNA: TGTGCCAGCAGCGAACTCTTGGACAGGGGGCTTTCTCGGGAGCAGTACTTC.

This clonotype was seen at least ten times. This chain joins TRBV18 and TRBJ2-1; 14 nucleotides align to TRBD2. The CDR3 totals 16 residues. CDR1 is KGHSH and CDR2 is LQKENI in the germline V gene. The trim removed 6 bases at V and 8 bases at J, leaving 9 bases unmatched. The CDR3, as DNA: TGTGCCAGCTCTGTTGGGACTAGCGGGAGTCTCCATGAGCAGTTCTTC. It yields the protein CASSVGTSGSLHEQFF.

Only a few counts were recorded for this clonotype. The V and J genes are TRBV29-1 and TRBJ2-1; a possible D gene is TRBD2 (6 bases). Germline V gene data show CDR1 as SQVTM and CDR2 as ANQGSEA. V gave up 7 bases and J gave up 5 bases, with 15 bases separating them. The CDR3 contains 13 residues. The CDR3: CSAYGRRNNEQFF. The CDR3 nucleotides read TGCAGCGCCTACGGGAGAAGGAACAATGAGCAGTTCTTC.

The genes are TRBV10-2 and TRBJ2-6; the D is unclear. Per germline, CDR1 WSHSY and CDR2 SAAADI. V gave up 6 bases and J gave up 0 bases, with 6 bases separating them. The CDR3 extends over 14 amino acids. CDR3 coding DNA: TGCGCCAGCAGAGACACCTCTGGGGCCAACGTCCTGACTTTC. This sequence encodes CASRDTSGANVLTF.

This clonotype showed up many times. The rearrangement uses TRBV12-3 or TRBV12-4 and TRBJ1-5; TRBD1 matches at 9 bases. V shed 8 bases and J 5 bases; nucleotides not matched to a gene: 22. This CDR3 comprises 19 residues. In DNA, the CDR3 is TGTGCCAGCGCTTTGAGGGGACCCGGGGACAGGGCGGGTTATCAGCCCCAGCATTTT. It specifies CASALRGPGDRAGYQPQHF.

V and J are TRBV6-2 or TRBV6-3 and TRBJ2-5; 16 positions match TRBD2. CDR3 length: 18 amino acids. V shed 6 bases, J shed 0 bases, and the junction held 7 bases outside the gene matches. Per the germline V gene, CDR1 is MNHEY and CDR2 is SVGEGT. The CDR3 DNA is TGTGCCAGCAGGGCCGGGACTAGCGGGAGGGGGTACCAAGAGACCCAGTACTTC. This gives the protein CASRAGTSGRGYQETQYF.

Here the CDR3 reads CASLSDNTGELFF. DNA for the CDR3: TGTGCCAGTCTGTCCGACAACACCGGGGAGCTGTTTTTT. The gene calls are TRBV19 and TRBJ2-2; D unclear. This CDR3 is 13 amino acids long. Germline V gene data show CDR1 as LNHDA and CDR2 as SQIVND (reference sequence). V shed 8 bases and J shed 2 bases, with 9 bases lying between them.

V is TRBV2 and J is TRBJ1-6, with 8 bases aligning to TRBD1. The V and J ends lost 5 bases and 11 bases, in that order; junction bases with no gene match: 8. Germline V gene lookup returns CDR1 SNHLY and CDR2 FYNNEI. This CDR3 is built from 14 residues. The CDR3: CASSKDRVNPPLHF. CDR3 nucleotide sequence: TGTGCCAGCAGTAAGGACAGGGTAAATCCACCCCTCCACTTT.

This clonotype occurred many times. The chain is built from TRBV27 and TRBJ1-2, with D unresolved. CDR3 length equals 13 residues. Germline V CDR1 and CDR2: MNHEY, SMNVEV (reference sequence). Trimming pared 4 bases from V and 5 bases from J, leaving 11 bases between. The CDR3 loop reads CASSSAKLYGYTF. The CDR3 DNA reads TGTGCCAGCAGTTCTGCCAAATTATATGGCTACACCTTC.

This clonotype was seen a handful of times. V gene TRBV19 combines with J gene TRBJ2-2; 8 bases are a match to TRBD1. With 6 bases clipped from V and 6 bases from J, the junction kept 9 bases outside the gene matches. Germline-derived CDR1 and CDR2 are LNHDA and SQIVND (reference sequence). The CDR3 extends over 15 amino acids. The CDR3 DNA reads as TGTGCCAGTAGAGGACAGGGAACGGTCGCCGGGGAGCTGTTTTTT. Translated: CASRGQGTVAGELFF. Using reference TRBV19 and TRBJ2-2 for the parts outside the CDR3, the full variable domain is DGGITQSPKYLFRKEGQNVTLSCEQNLNHDAMYWYRQDPGQGLRLIYYSQIVNDFQKGDIAEGYSVSREKKESFPLTVTSAQKNPTAFYLCASRGQGTVAGELFFGEGSRLTVL.

The chain is built from TRBV19 and TRBJ2-5; 8 bases match TRBD1. The germline gives CDR1 LNHDA, CDR2 SQIVND (reference sequence). The CDR3 sequence is 18 residues long. J gave up 4 bases and V 4 bases, and 17 bases lay outside the gene matches. The CDR3: CASSNRDRYLSRGETQYF. The CDR3 DNA reads TGTGCCAGTAGTAACCGGGACAGGTATTTGAGTAGGGGAGAGACCCAGTACTTC.

The rearrangement joins TRBV19 to TRBJ2-2; no clear D. The CDR3 sequence is 12 residues long. Trimming stripped 3 bases from V and 7 bases from J, with 6 bases between. CDR1 is LNHDA, CDR2 SQIVND, per germline (reference sequence). The CDR3 here is CASSMRLGELFF. The CDR3 nucleotides read TGTGCCAGTAGTATGAGACTCGGGGAGCTGTTTTTT.

This clonotype has at least ten counts. The rearrangement uses TRBV6-2 or TRBV6-3 and TRBJ2-7, with TRBD2 identical over 11 bases. Germline trimming cut 6 bases from V and 3 bases from J; bases unmatched to any gene: 10. Germline loops: CDR1 MNHEY, CDR2 SVGEGT. The CDR3 extends over 16 amino acids. The CDR3 spells CASSPGLAEGDYEQYF. The CDR3 nucleotides are TGTGCCAGCAGCCCGGGACTAGCGGAGGGGGACTACGAGCAGTACTTC.